The 10 T cell receptor beta chains below were found in one sample sequenced in a study of T cells after yellow fever vaccination. TCRdb independently ran MiXCR on the 5' RACE reads; one entry per CDR3 protein. The table has more than 250,000 distinct CDR3 sequences, 6.5% to 8.5% seen once. The starting material was PBMCs, obtained about 49 days after the first yellow fever vaccination. These receptors all stem from a man aged 18 to 29 who received the YFV17D yellow fever vaccine.

This clonotype was seen only a few times. J is TRBJ1-2 and V is TRBV3-1; a weak D match, TRBD1 (5 bases). The V end lost 3 bases, the J end lost 1 base, and 6 bases lay between the germline ends. Germline CDR1 is LGHDT and CDR2 is YNNKEL (reference sequence). The CDR3 is 13 residues long. The CDR3, as DNA: TGTGCCAGCAGCCAGGACATTAACTATGGCTACACCTTC. This sequence encodes CASSQDINYGYTF.

This clonotype was found many times. The V gene is TRBV5-1, the J gene TRBJ2-5; 7 nucleotides line up with TRBD2. The V gene's germline CDR1 is SGHRS and CDR2 YFSETQ. CDR3 length: 16 residues. J was trimmed by 0 bases and V by 6 bases; bases with no gene match: 11. The CDR3 loop reads CASTQNSGPYQETQYF. Written as DNA, the CDR3 is TGCGCCAGCACTCAGAATAGCGGGCCGTACCAAGAGACCCAGTACTTC.

V and J are TRBV5-1 and TRBJ2-5; no reliable D call. V shed 2 bases and J shed 3 bases, with 14 bases lying between them. This CDR3 comprises 15 residues. CDR1 is SGHRS, CDR2 YFSETQ, per germline. CDR3 DNA: TGCGCCAGCAGCTTTTTCGGGCAGCAAAAAGAGACCCAGTACTTC. Translated: CASSFFGQQKETQYF.

This clonotype has a handful of counts. This chain connects TRBV2 to TRBJ2-7, with 9 bases that match TRBD1. With 6 bases clipped from V and 8 bases from J, the junction kept 11 bases outside the gene matches. From germline, CDR1 is SNHLY and CDR2 FYNNEI. This CDR3 spans 14 amino acids. CDR3 sequence (DNA): TGTGCCAGCAGCGCCGGGACAGGGACTACGAAGCAGTACTTC. Amino acid sequence: CASSAGTGTTKQYF.

In this sample, this clonotype turned up many times. The chain recombines TRBV25-1 with TRBJ2-2, with D possibly matching TRBD1 (6 bases). CDR3 length: 16 residues. Germline CDR1 reads MGHDK; CDR2 reads SYGVNS. The V and J ends lost 1 base and 5 bases respectively, with 14 bases between them. Here the CDR3 reads CASSEFRGVGTGELFF. CDR3 nucleotide sequence: TGTGCCAGCAGTGAATTCAGGGGAGTGGGTACCGGGGAGCTGTTTTTT. Using reference TRBV25-1 and TRBJ2-2 for the parts outside the CDR3, the full variable domain is EADIYQTPRYLVIGTGKKITLECSQTMGHDKMYWYQQDPGMELHLIHYSYGVNSTEKGDLSSESTVSRIRTEHFPLTLESARPSHTSQYLCASSEFRGVGTGELFFGEGSRLTVL.

This clonotype was detected a few times. The CDR3 is CASSSPRSEQFF. CDR3 in DNA: TGCGCCAGCAGCTCCCCCCGGTCTGAGCAGTTCTTC. The chain uses TRBV5-1 and TRBJ2-1; D is unclear. Trimming took off 3 bases at V and 9 bases at J, with 10 bases between the two ends. The CDR3 contains 12 residues. Germline lookup yields CDR1 SGHRS and CDR2 YFSETQ.

J is TRBJ2-2 and V is TRBV9; no clear D. The CDR3 loop spans 13 amino acids. The germline V gene has CDR1 SGDLS and CDR2 YYNGEE. V was shortened by 3 bases and J by 7 bases, with 10 bases between the two germline ends. Here the CDR3 reads CASSGLVGGELFF. The CDR3 DNA is TGTGCCAGCAGCGGGCTTGTAGGCGGGGAGCTGTTTTTT.

The chain recombines TRBV20-1 with TRBJ1-1, with D hard to call. V lost 3 bases to trimming and J lost 11 bases, with 16 bases between them. Germline V lookup: CDR1 DFQATT, CDR2 SNEGSKA (reference sequence). The CDR3 runs 12 residues. The CDR3 nucleotides are TGCAGTGCTAGGATCCTCAGCGGTGCTGCTTTCTTT. Translating gives CSARILSGAAFF.

This clonotype showed up just a few times. The chain combines TRBV19 with TRBJ2-7, with D possibly being TRBD2 (5 bases). V was shortened by 7 bases and J by 4 bases, with 17 bases between the two germline ends. The germline V gene has CDR1 LNHDA and CDR2 SQIVND (reference sequence). CDR3 length equals 14 residues. The CDR3 coding sequence is TGTGCCAGTAACCCGACCGGGCGGGCTTACGAGCAGTACTTC. Translated, it gives CASNPTGRAYEQYF.

This clonotype occurred many times. The CDR3 loop reads CASSYRTDTQYF. The CDR3 bases are TGCGCCAGCAGCTACCGCACAGATACGCAGTATTTT. The chain uses TRBV5-1 and TRBJ2-3; D not certain. Per the germline V gene, CDR1 is SGHRS and CDR2 is YFSETQ. V was pared by 3 bases and J by 1 base, with 3 bases between. The CDR3 covers 12 residues.